These T cell receptor beta chains were read from a single sample in a study of blood T cell repertoires in COVID-19. Profiling relied on immunoSEQ multiplex PCR, and the TCRdb table lists in-frame clones only, not all of them. Of a few hundred thousand clones in the sample, 65% to 90% were seen once. The material sequenced was peripheral blood. All receptors come from a man aged 50-59 years with acute or convalescent COVID-19. CDR3s include the opening cysteine and the closing phenylalanine or tryptophan. A D gene is named only where the DNA matches it firmly. Clone sizes are given selectively: once, few, many, or a class where the clone is expanded.

>TRBV4-1|.|TRBJ2-3|TRBD2
TGCGCCAGCAGCCAAGTACCGGGGGGGAGCACAGATACGCAGTATTTT
CASSQVPGGSTDTQYF
>TRBV6-2/TRBV6-3|.|TRBJ1-6|TRBD1
TGTGCCAGCAGTTATTCCGGGACAGGGGGCAGACCCCTCCACTTT
CASSYSGTGGRPLHF
>TRBV4-1|.|TRBJ1-2|.
TGCGCCAGCAGCCAGGCCGGATGGAGGTACACCTTC
CASSQAGWRYTF
>TRBV5-1|.|TRBJ1-5|.
TGCGCCAGCAGCTTGGAAGGAGGGAATAATCAGCCCCAGCATTTT
CASSLEGGNNQPQHF
>TRBV6-5|.|TRBJ2-5|.
TGTGCCAGCAGTCTACAGGGAGGGCGGGAGACCCAGTACTTC
CASSLQGGRETQYF
>TRBV4-2|.|TRBJ2-7|TRBD1
TGTGCCAGCAGCCAGATCGGACAGGGATCCTACGAGCAGTACTTC
CASSQIGQGSYEQYF
>TRBV7-2|few|TRBJ1-2|.
TGTGCCAGCAGCTTAGTGGGGGGGAACTATGGCTACACCTTC
CASSLVGGNYGYTF
>TRBV9|.|TRBJ2-5|.
TGTGCCAGCAGCGTAGGTGCGGCGACGTACCAAGAGACCCAGTACTTC
CASSVGAATYQETQYF
>TRBV4-1|.|TRBJ1-2|.
TGCGCCAGCAGCCCGGCAGGGCCTAACTATGGCTACACCTTC
CASSPAGPNYGYTF
>TRBV6-5|.|TRBJ2-7|.
TGTGCCAGCAGCCGACTGGGCTCCTACGAGCAGTACTTC
CASSRLGSYEQYF
>TRBV5-6|.|TRBJ2-2|.
TGTGCCAGCAGCTTGGGCCAGGTGATCTACACCGGGGAGCTGTTTTTT
CASSLGQVIYTGELFF
>TRBV4-1|.|TRBJ2-2|.
TGCGCCAGCAGCCAAGATCTCGTCACCGGGGAGCTGTTTTTT
CASSQDLVTGELFF
>TRBV12-3/TRBV12-4|.|TRBJ2-5|.
TGTGCCAGCAGCTTGTGGGGCTTAGAGACCCAGTACTTC
CASSLWGLETQYF
>TRBV5-1|.|TRBJ2-3|TRBD2
TGCGCCAGCACCCAGACTAGCGCCACAGATACGCAGTATTTT
CASTQTSATDTQYF
>TRBV6-5|.|TRBJ2-7|.
TGTGCCAGCAGTTATCAGGGCACCTACGAGCAGTACTTC
CASSYQGTYEQYF
>TRBV7-9|.|TRBJ2-7|TRBD1
TGTGCCAGCAGCCCTGAAGGGGGCCGGATCTACGAGCAGTACTTC
CASSPEGGRIYEQYF
>TRBV27|.|TRBJ2-3|TRBD2
TGTGCCAGCAGTTTCTCGACTAGCGGGGGGGCAGATACGCAGTATTTT
CASSFSTSGGADTQYF
>TRBV5-1|.|TRBJ1-2|TRBD1
TGCGCCAGCAGCATTGAGCAGGGGGACTTCTATGGCTACACCTTC
CASSIEQGDFYGYTF
>TRBV3-1/TRBV3-2|.|TRBJ1-1|.
TGTGCCCGCAGCGGAGGGGGGGGGATGAACACTGAAGCTTTCTTT
CARSGGGGMNTEAFF
>TRBV5-1|few|TRBJ2-5|TRBD2
TGCGCCAGCAGCTTAATGCGGGGGGGCCGAGAGACCCAGTACTTC
CASSLMRGGRETQYF
>TRBV5-1|.|TRBJ2-3|TRBD2
TGCGCCAGCAGCCCCGGACTAGCGGGGGCCTTCACAGATACGCAGTATTTT
CASSPGLAGAFTDTQYF
>TRBV24-1|once|TRBJ2-1|TRBD2
TGTGCCACCAGTGATTGGAGTAGCGGGAATGAGCAGTTCTTC
CATSDWSSGNEQFF
>TRBV3-1/TRBV3-2|once|TRBJ1-1|.
TGTGCCAGCAGCCAAGCTGGGGTCAGGGCGAACACTGAAGCTTTCTTT
CASSQAGVRANTEAFF
>TRBV5-1|.|TRBJ2-2|TRBD1
TGCGCCAGCAGCTGGGGACAGGGAGCCGGGGAGCTGTTTTTT
CASSWGQGAGELFF
>TRBV6-1|.|TRBJ1-2|TRBD1
TGTGCCAGCAGTGAAGGACAGGGATATGGCTACACCTTC
CASSEGQGYGYTF
>TRBV5-4|.|TRBJ1-6|.
TGTGCCAGCAGCTTTGACAGGAGGAATTCACCCCTCCACTTT
CASSFDRRNSPLHF
>TRBV27|.|TRBJ2-7|.
TGTGCCAGCAGTTTATTGGCCGCTGGAGGAGAGCAGTACTTC
CASSLLAAGGEQYF
>TRBV19|.|TRBJ2-7|TRBD1
TGTGCCAGTAGTATAGCCCCAGGGGGCGAAATGCAGTACTTC
CASSIAPGGEMQYF
>TRBV10-3|.|TRBJ1-1|TRBD1
TGTGCCGTCTCTAGGACAGGGTTTGAGAACGTTCGGACTGAAGCTTTCTTT
CAVSRTGFENVRTEAFF
>TRBV11-3|.|TRBJ2-5|.
TGTGCCAGCAGCTTAGGGCCAGAACAAGAGACCCAGTACTTC
CASSLGPEQETQYF
>TRBV2|.|TRBJ1-5|TRBD1
TGTGCCAGCAGTACCGACAGGGGAAATCAGCCCCAGCATTTT
CASSTDRGNQPQHF
>TRBV12-3/TRBV12-4|.|TRBJ1-5|.
TGTGCCAGCACCCGTAGAGGACAGCCCCAGCATTTT
CASTRRGQPQHF
>TRBV6-4|.|TRBJ1-5|.
TGTGCCAGCCTTACTGCGACAGAGAACAATCAGCCCCAGCATTTT
CASLTATENNQPQHF
>TRBV3-1/TRBV3-2|.|TRBJ1-6|.
TGTGCCAGCAGCCAAGAGCTTGGCTTAGGAGTATCACCCCTCCACTTT
CASSQELGLGVSPLHF
>TRBV5-1|.|TRBJ1-4|.
TGCGCCAGCAGCTTGGACCCGGAGCAGAGTGAAAAACTGTTTTTT
CASSLDPEQSEKLFF
>TRBV2|.|TRBJ2-2|.
TGTGCCAGCAGTGTTGTAGCGAACACCGGGGAGCTGTTTTTT
CASSVVANTGELFF